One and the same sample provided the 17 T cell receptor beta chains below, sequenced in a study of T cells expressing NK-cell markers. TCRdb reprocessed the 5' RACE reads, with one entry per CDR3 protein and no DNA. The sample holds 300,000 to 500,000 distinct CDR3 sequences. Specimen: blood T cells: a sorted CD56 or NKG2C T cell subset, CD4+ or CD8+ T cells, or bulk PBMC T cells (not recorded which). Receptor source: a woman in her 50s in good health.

The CDR3 sequence: CASSLGSAEKYNEQFF. V is TRBV5-1 and J is TRBJ2-1. This CDR3 is built from 16 residues. Germline assignment: CDR1 SGHRS and CDR2 YFSETQ.

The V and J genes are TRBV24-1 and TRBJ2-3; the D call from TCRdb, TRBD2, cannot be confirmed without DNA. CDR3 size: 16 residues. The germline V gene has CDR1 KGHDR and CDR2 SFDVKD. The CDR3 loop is CATSDPGTSHTDTQYF.

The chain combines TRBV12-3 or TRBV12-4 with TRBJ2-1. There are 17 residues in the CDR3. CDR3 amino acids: CASSLSHLDGFWGEQFF.

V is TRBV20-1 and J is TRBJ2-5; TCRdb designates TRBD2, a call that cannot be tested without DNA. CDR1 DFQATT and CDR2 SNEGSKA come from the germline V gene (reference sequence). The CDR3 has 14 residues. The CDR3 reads CSASFRAHQETQYF.

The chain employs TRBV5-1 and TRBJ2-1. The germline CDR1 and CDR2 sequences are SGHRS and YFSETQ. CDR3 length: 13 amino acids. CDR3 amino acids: CASSLDFSDEQFF. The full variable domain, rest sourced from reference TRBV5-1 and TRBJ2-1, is KAGVTQTPRYLIKTRGQQVTLSCSPISGHRSVSWYQQTPGQGLQFLFEYFSETQRNKGNFPGRFSGRQFSNSRSEMNVSTLELGDSALYLCASSLDFSDEQFFGPGTRLTVL.

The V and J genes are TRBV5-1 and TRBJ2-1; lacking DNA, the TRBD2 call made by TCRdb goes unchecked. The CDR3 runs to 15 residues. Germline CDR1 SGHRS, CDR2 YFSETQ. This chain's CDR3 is CASSLVGGRVVEQFF.

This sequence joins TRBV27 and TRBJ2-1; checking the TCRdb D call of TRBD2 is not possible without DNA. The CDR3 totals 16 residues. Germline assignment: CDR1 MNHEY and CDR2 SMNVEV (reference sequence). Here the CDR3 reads CASSLGRTSGSNEQFF.

The CDR3: CSASGTSSDEQFF. The chain links TRBV20-1 to TRBJ2-1; without DNA, the TCRdb call of TRBD2 cannot be checked. CDR1 and CDR2 from the germline V gene are DFQATT and SNEGSKA (reference sequence). The CDR3 contains 13 residues.

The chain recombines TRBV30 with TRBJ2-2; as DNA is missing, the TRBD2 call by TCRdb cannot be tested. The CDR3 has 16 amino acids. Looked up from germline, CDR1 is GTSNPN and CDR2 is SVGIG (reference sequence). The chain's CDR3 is CAWKGSSETNTGELFF.

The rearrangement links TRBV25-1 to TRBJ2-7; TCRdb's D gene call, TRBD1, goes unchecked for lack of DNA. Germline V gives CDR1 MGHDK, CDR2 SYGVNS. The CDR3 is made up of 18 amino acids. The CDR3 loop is CASSDVKTDRYFSYEQYF.

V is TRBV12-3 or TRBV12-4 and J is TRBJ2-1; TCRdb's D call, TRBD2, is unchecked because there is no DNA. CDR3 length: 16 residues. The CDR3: CASTLLGSGRYNEQFF.

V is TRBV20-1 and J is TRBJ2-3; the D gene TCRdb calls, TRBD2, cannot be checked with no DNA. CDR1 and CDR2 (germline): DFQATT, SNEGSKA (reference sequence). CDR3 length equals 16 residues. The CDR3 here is CSARSELAAGTDTQYF.

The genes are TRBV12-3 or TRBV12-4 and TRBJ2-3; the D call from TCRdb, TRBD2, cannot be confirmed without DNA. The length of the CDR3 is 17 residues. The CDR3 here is CASSLGGAGTSTDTQYF.

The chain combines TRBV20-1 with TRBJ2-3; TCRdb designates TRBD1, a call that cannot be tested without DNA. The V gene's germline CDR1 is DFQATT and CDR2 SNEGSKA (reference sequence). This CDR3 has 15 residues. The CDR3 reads CSARYGTESTDTQYF.

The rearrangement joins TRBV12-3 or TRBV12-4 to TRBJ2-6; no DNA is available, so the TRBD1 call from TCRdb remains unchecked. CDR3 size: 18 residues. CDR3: CASSYRQGYGSGANVLTF.

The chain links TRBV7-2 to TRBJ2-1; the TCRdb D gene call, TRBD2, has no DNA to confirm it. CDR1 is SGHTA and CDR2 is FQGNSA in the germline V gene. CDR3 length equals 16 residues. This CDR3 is CASSFSVGSGALKQFF.

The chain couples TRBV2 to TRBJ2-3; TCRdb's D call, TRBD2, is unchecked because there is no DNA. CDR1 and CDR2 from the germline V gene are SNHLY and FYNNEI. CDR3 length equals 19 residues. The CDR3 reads CASSVPRGLAGSSTDTQYF.